This T cell receptor (beta chain) was recovered during a study of Ad26.COV2.S vaccination and SARS-CoV-2 variants (dated by TCRdb to the early 2020s). For the study in its entirety: Vaccine-arm donors were drawn from COV1001, a multicentre, randomized, double-blind, placebo-controlled phase I-IIa trial of Ad26.COV2.S in healthy adults. Ad26.COV2.S was administered intramuscularly at 5 x 10^10 or 1 x 10^11 viral particles, either as a single shot or as two shots given 56 days apart. Trial participants were randomized into five groups of five, in which low-dose or high-dose Ad26.COV2.S was given once or twice, or placebo was given on both occasions. Blinding of investigators to trial group allocation was maintained during experiments and outcome assessment. TCRbeta repertoire sequencing served as the tool for gauging how specific and how broad the SARS-CoV-2-reactive T cell receptors were following Ad26.COV2.S vaccination. The TCR-sequenced set comprised roughly 30 samples: around 20 Ad26.COV2.S vaccine recipients, 5 placebo recipients and 8 SARS-CoV-2 convalescent individuals. Overall study results and their limits: The study lacked the statistical power to compare responses across vaccine doses or regimens. Non-spike TCR breadth was comparable between vaccine and placebo recipients, consistent with the vaccine containing only spike. Spike-specific TCR breadth was higher in Ad26.COV2.S recipients than in placebo recipients (P = 0.0014). After vaccination, substantial breadth of spike-specific CD8+ and CD4+ T cell responses was reported. The authors noted that the TCR breadth and depth analyses may have underestimated total T cell responses.

From cysteine to phenylalanine, the CDR3 is 15 amino acids long. The retained sequence is limited to the CDR3, 45 bases, with the frame set at the first base. Unmatched junction bases come to 5, with V trimmed by 3 bases and J by 2 bases. Via the germline V gene (reference sequence), CDR1 is SEHNR and CDR2 FQNEAQ. With regard to this clone: The specificity of this receptor is unknown. No base-level quality is on record; no much larger clone is a single base apart.

The immunoSEQ Assay was used to sequence TCRbeta CDR3 regions. After extraction, genomic DNA underwent amplification by bias-controlled multiplex PCR, followed by high-throughput sequencing. The study's own analysis went as follows. To quantify the absolute abundance of each unique TCRbeta CDR3 region, sequences were collapsed and filtered. T cell fraction was estimated by normalization of TCRbeta template counts to usable DNA, with usable DNA being measured through amplification of reference genes present in all nucleated cells. Repertoire TCRs were annotated as SARS-CoV-2-specific when V gene, CDR3 amino acid sequence and J gene were exactly matched to a known reactive TCR set. MIRA supplied the reference SARS-CoV-2 TCR set, which was filtered for enrichment in COVID-19-positive ImmuneCODE repertoires so that public or cross-reactive TCRs were removed. Based on the MIRA antigens, annotated TCRs were further analysed at the level of specific ORF or position within ORF. Breadth was defined as the number of annotated unique rearrangements divided by the total number of unique productive rearrangements, and depth was defined as the summed frequency of the annotated unique rearrangements. TCR breadth was compared between groups using two-sided Wilcoxon rank-sum tests. As stored in TCRdb, this immuneACCESS dataset retains in-frame rearrangements with V and J assigned. A fraction of the clones does not appear; measured against another copy, unresolved V genes explain less than half of the discrepancy, and the remainder lacks a known reason. V, J and clone size are taken as reported in that table, and D and trimming were inferred from the DNA itself. Counted in this sample were hundreds of thousands of clones; about 89% of them appeared once. The top ten clones comprise about 1.5% of the sample.

Reading the label with the study, this specimen's treatment or condition is: over 15 received Ad26.COV2.S at low or high dose, single or two shots; five or six received placebo; per-sample allocation not given. Repertoires of vaccine and placebo recipients were sequenced from samples taken on day 63 after the first injection. Between 29 July and 7 August 2020, Cohort 1b enrolled 20 to 30 adults aged 18-55 years at one site in Boston, USA. Ad26.COV2.S consisted of a replication-incompetent adenovirus type 26 vector by which a prefusion-stabilized SARS-CoV-2 spike protein from the original Wuhan strain was expressed.

The V and J segments used are TRBV7-9 and TRBJ2-5, with 8 bases aligning to TRBD2. This clonotype was obtained from a person aged 18 to 65 who received the Ad26.COV2.S COVID-19 vaccine or a placebo. The sample was peripheral blood, taken in a trial of Ad26.COV2.S vaccine versus placebo. The CDR3 here reads CASSFGSGGQETQYF. In nucleotide form, the sequence is TGTGCCAGCAGCTTTGGCTCGGGGGGGCAAGAGACCCAGTACTTC.